Listed below are T cell receptor beta chains from one sample, sequenced in a study of technical replicates of blood from a handful of donors. Method: immunoSEQ multiplex PCR; TCRdb's copy keeps in-frame clones and lacks some. Of approximately 97,000 clones listed, 96% are singletons. Source material: T cells isolated from PBMCs. Source of these receptors: a human donor in good health. Each CDR3 is given with its conserved first and last residue. D genes are given only for firm matches. Expanded clones are given a class, and other clones once, few, many or no size at all.

>-|TRBV4-3|TRBJ2-4|-
CASSQDLGTKNIQYF
TGCGCCAGCAGCCAAGATCTGGGGACAAAAAACATTCAGTACTTC
>-|TRBV29-1|TRBJ2-1|TRBD1
CSAHRGTYNEQFF
TGCAGCGCACACAGGGGGACCTACAATGAGCAGTTCTTC
>-|TRBV5-8|TRBJ2-3|TRBD1
CASSWGQGRTDTQYF
TGTGCCAGCAGCTGGGGACAGGGGAGAACAGATACGCAGTATTTT
>-|TRBV30|TRBJ1-5|-
CALRQPPQPQHF
TGTGCCCTGAGACAACCACCCCAGCCCCAGCATTTT
>once|TRBV4-2|TRBJ2-3|TRBD2
CASRLANTDTQYF
TGTGCCAGCAGACTAGCGAACACAGATACGCAGTATTTT
>-|TRBV27|TRBJ2-2|-
CASSLLNTGELFF
TGTGCCAGCAGTTTACTAAACACCGGGGAGCTGTTTTTT
>-|TRBV19|TRBJ2-3|-
CASAGLSTDTQYF
TGTGCCAGTGCGGGACTCAGCACAGATACGCAGTATTTT
>-|TRBV19|TRBJ2-5|TRBD1
CASSIGGGGETQYF
TGTGCCAGTAGTATAGGAGGGGGCGGAGAGACCCAGTACTTC
>-|TRBV29-1|TRBJ2-7|-
CSVETGREQYF
TGCAGCGTGGAAACTGGGCGCGAGCAGTACTTC
>-|TRBV4-3|TRBJ2-1|-
CASSQAGAYNEQFF
TGCGCCAGCAGCCAAGCGGGAGCATACAATGAGCAGTTCTTC
>few|TRBV4-1|TRBJ1-1|-
CASSQESVMNTEAFF
TGCGCCAGCAGCCAAGAATCGGTTATGAACACTGAAGCTTTCTTT
>-|TRBV25-1|TRBJ2-1|-
CASSDPGPESGQFF
TGTGCCAGCAGTGATCCGGGTCCCGAGAGCGGGCAGTTCTTC
>-|TRBV9|TRBJ2-1|TRBD2
CASSVEGGTYNEQFF
TGTGCCAGCAGCGTAGAGGGAGGGACCTACAATGAGCAGTTCTTC
>-|TRBV30|TRBJ2-5|-
CAWSVSQETQYF
TGTGCCTGGAGTGTATCGCAAGAGACCCAGTACTTC
>-|TRBV7-2|TRBJ2-1|TRBD2
CASSLWSSGSNEQFF
TGTGCCAGCAGCTTATGGAGTAGCGGGAGCAATGAGCAGTTCTTC
>-|TRBV6-1|TRBJ2-3|-
CASSVSRGTDTQYF
TGTGCCAGCAGTGTTTCCAGGGGAACAGATACGCAGTATTTT
>-|TRBV5-1|TRBJ2-6|TRBD2
CASSLNGLAGVGANVLTF
TGCGCCAGCAGCTTGAACGGACTAGCGGGAGTAGGGGCCAACGTCCTGACTTTC
>-|TRBV19|TRBJ2-3|TRBD2
CASRKRESADTQYF
TGTGCCAGTAGGAAGCGGGAGTCGGCAGATACGCAGTATTTT
>-|TRBV13|TRBJ2-7|TRBD2
CASSLGTRGFEQYF
TGTGCCAGCAGCTTGGGGACTAGAGGTTTCGAGCAGTACTTC
>-|TRBV2|TRBJ2-1|-
CASSFPAGGEQFF
TGTGCCAGCAGTTTCCCTGCCGGGGGTGAGCAGTTCTTC
>-|TRBV7-2|TRBJ2-1|TRBD2
CASSSLAGGPDEQFF
TGTGCCAGCAGCTCACTAGCGGGAGGGCCCGATGAGCAGTTCTTC
>-|TRBV7-3|TRBJ2-5|TRBD1
CASSSRTGRETQYF
TGTGCCAGCAGCTCCCGGACAGGGCGGGAGACCCAGTACTTC
>-|TRBV28|TRBJ2-6|TRBD1
CASSPGTGTSGANVLTF
TGTGCCAGCAGTCCTGGGACAGGGACCTCTGGGGCCAACGTCCTGACTTTC
>-|TRBV5-6|TRBJ2-3|TRBD1
CASSLYDRGLDTQYF
TGTGCCAGCAGCTTGTACGACAGGGGGCTTGATACGCAGTATTTT
>few|TRBV27|TRBJ1-1|-
CASPMKRGVETEAFF
TGTGCCAGCCCTATGAAACGGGGGGTCGAGACTGAAGCTTTCTTT
>once|TRBV4-1|TRBJ1-4|-
CASSAPEGATNEKLFF
TGCGCCAGCAGCGCGCCTGAAGGGGCGACTAATGAAAAACTGTTTTTT
>-|TRBV29-1|TRBJ2-1|-
CSVRLVGRNEQFF
TGCAGCGTTAGACTAGTAGGTCGCAATGAGCAGTTCTTC
>-|TRBV19|TRBJ1-2|-
CASSTGTIYGYTF
TGTGCCAGTAGCACCGGGACAATCTATGGCTACACCTTC
>-|TRBV29-1|TRBJ2-7|TRBD2
CSVMLAGGDYEQYF
TGCAGCGTTATGTTAGCGGGAGGGGACTACGAGCAGTACTTC
>-|TRBV9|TRBJ1-4|TRBD1
CASSVLDRVATNEKLFF
TGTGCCAGCAGCGTCCTGGACAGGGTGGCAACTAATGAAAAACTGTTTTTT
>-|TRBV5-1|TRBJ2-7|TRBD1
CASSWGQATYEQYF
TGCGCCAGCAGCTGGGGACAGGCTACCTACGAGCAGTACTTC
>-|TRBV28|TRBJ2-7|-
CASRLTATYEQYF
TGTGCCAGCAGGTTGACAGCCACCTACGAGCAGTACTTC
>-|TRBV5-8|TRBJ2-3|TRBD1
CASSGRTGSSTDTQYF
TGTGCCAGCAGCGGGAGGACAGGGTCTAGCACAGATACGCAGTATTTT
>-|TRBV7-2|TRBJ2-7|TRBD2
CASSTSGDHYEQYF
TGTGCCAGCAGTACTAGCGGAGACCACTACGAGCAGTACTTC
>-|TRBV6-6|TRBJ2-7|-
CASLGRGTTEEQYF
TGTGCCAGCCTGGGCAGGGGCACTACGGAAGAGCAGTACTTC
>-|TRBV10-1|TRBJ2-3|TRBD2
CASSESTGLAGGSDTQYF
TGCGCCAGCAGTGAGTCAACGGGACTAGCGGGAGGGTCAGATACGCAGTATTTT
>-|TRBV4-3|TRBJ2-3|TRBD1
CASSQDGTVPTDTQYF
TGCGCCAGCAGCCAAGATGGGACAGTCCCCACAGATACGCAGTATTTT
>-|TRBV19|TRBJ2-7|-
CASSMSYEQYF
TGTGCCAGTAGTATGTCATACGAGCAGTACTTC
>-|TRBV6-1|TRBJ2-1|-
CASSEGLKQFF
TGTGCCAGCAGTGAGGGACTTAAGCAGTTCTTC
>-|TRBV7-6|TRBJ2-1|TRBD2
CASSSKTSGRYNEQFF
TGTGCCAGCAGCTCAAAGACTAGCGGGAGGTACAATGAGCAGTTCTTC
>-|TRBV6-1|TRBJ2-3|-
CASSDTGALSGGTQYF
TGTGCCAGCAGTGATACCGGGGCGCTGAGTGGGGGGACGCAGTATTTT